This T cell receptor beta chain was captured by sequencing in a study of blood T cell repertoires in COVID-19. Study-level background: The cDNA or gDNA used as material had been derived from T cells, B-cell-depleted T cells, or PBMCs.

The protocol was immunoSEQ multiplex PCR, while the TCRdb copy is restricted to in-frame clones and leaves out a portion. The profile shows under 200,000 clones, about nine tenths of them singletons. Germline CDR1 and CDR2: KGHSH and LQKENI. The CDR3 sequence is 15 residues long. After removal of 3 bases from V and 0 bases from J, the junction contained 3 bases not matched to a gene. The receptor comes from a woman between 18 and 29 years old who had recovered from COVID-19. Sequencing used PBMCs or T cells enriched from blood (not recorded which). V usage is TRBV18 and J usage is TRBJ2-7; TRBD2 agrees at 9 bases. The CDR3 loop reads CASSPSSGDSYEQYF. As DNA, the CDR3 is TGTGCCAGCTCACCTTCTAGCGGGGACTCCTACGAGCAGTACTTC.